The 8 T cell receptor beta chains in this list originate from one sample, sequenced in a study of OX40 agonist ivuxolimab in advanced cancers. Preparation of the library involved the immunoSEQ multiplex PCR assay. Entries here come from immuneACCESS through TCRdb and include only in-frame sequences with V and J called. Some clones fail to appear in such tables; in the studies checked, an unresolved V gene covers under half of the shortfall, and the cause of the remainder is unknown. The sample records about 69,000 clones, 60% to 85% of which are singletons. The ten largest clones take up 2% to 2.5% of the sample. The sequences come from CD4+ or CD8+ T cells sorted from blood, collected in a trial of the OX40 agonist ivuxolimab. These TCRs come from an adult with an advanced solid tumor such as melanoma, head and neck, liver or kidney cancer.

The chain uses TRBV7-9 and TRBJ2-7, with D unclear. Germline CDR1 is SEHNR and CDR2 is FQNEAQ (reference sequence). The CDR3 is 12 residues long. Trimming cost V 2 bases and J 3 bases, with 5 bases left between them. The CDR3: CASSLNYYEQYF. The DNA of the CDR3 is TGTGCCAGCAGCTTAAATTACTACGAGCAGTACTTC.

This clone was picked up a small number of times. This chain uses TRBV19 with TRBJ1-1; perhaps TRBD1 as D (6 bases). Trimming removed 9 bases from V and 1 base from J, with 15 bases in between. Germline V gene data show CDR1 as LNHDA and CDR2 as SQIVND (reference sequence). The CDR3 is made up of 14 amino acids. CDR3 protein: CASMPGTSNTEAFF. CDR3 nucleotide sequence: TGTGCCAGCATGCCCGGGACATCGAACACTGAAGCTTTCTTT. Looking up the rest from reference TRBV19 and TRBJ1-1 gives the full variable domain: DGGITQSPKYLFRKEGQNVTLSCEQNLNHDAMYWYRQDPGQGLRLIYYSQIVNDFQKGDIAEGYSVSREKKESFPLTVTSAQKNPTAFYLCASMPGTSNTEAFFGQGTRLTVV.

The J gene is TRBJ2-4, the V gene TRBV5-6; D is unclear. Between the trimmed V and J ends, which lost 0 bases and 4 bases, there was a span of 11 bases. The CDR3 runs 15 residues. CDR1 SGHDT and CDR2 YYEEEE come from the germline V gene. The CDR3 sequence: CASSLGLSTKNIQYF. The DNA for the CDR3 is TGTGCCAGCAGCTTGGGATTATCGACGAAAAACATTCAGTACTTC.

The rearrangement joins TRBV10-1 to TRBJ2-1, with D perhaps matching TRBD2 (5 bases). The CDR3 is 14 residues long. Per germline, CDR1 WNHNN and CDR2 SYGVQD (reference sequence). V lost 3 bases and J lost 2, with 8 bases in between. CDR3 amino acids: CASSESGPYNEQFF. The CDR3 DNA reads as TGCGCCAGCAGTGAAAGCGGTCCCTACAATGAGCAGTTCTTC.

V usage is TRBV2 and J usage is TRBJ2-3; D may correspond to TRBD1 or TRBD2 (5 bases each). Trimming left V 4 bases short and J 3 bases short, with 11 bases between. CDR1 and CDR2 from the germline V gene are SNHLY and FYNNEI. This CDR3 region has 14 residues. The CDR3 sequence is CASSVTGRTDTQYF. The CDR3 DNA reads as TGTGCCAGCAGTGTGACGGGACGAACAGATACGCAGTATTTT. Looking up the rest from reference TRBV2 and TRBJ2-3 gives the full variable domain: EPEVTQTPSHQVTQMGQEVILRCVPISNHLYFYWYRQILGQKVEFLVSFYNNEISEKSEIFDDQFSVERPDGSNFTLKIRSTKLEDSAMYFCASSVTGRTDTQYFGPGTRLTVL.

The CDR3 DNA reads as TGTGCCAGTAGTGACGGCGCGACAGGGTCTGGGACCCAGTACTTC. Translated, it gives CASSDGATGSGTQYF. V gene TRBV19 combines with J gene TRBJ2-5; 7 bases line up with TRBD1. V lost 5 bases to trimming and J lost 7 bases; unmatched junction nucleotides: 13. This CDR3 has 15 residues. From germline, CDR1 is LNHDA and CDR2 SQIVND (reference sequence).

The chain has TRBV9 and TRBJ1-6, with D possibly matching TRBD1 (6 bases). The CDR3 spans 18 residues. V was shortened by 3 bases and J by 4 bases, with 20 bases between the two germline ends. Per the germline V gene, CDR1 is SGDLS and CDR2 is YYNGEE. CDR3 DNA sequence: TGTGCCAGCAGCGCTAGCGCAGGGGAGTGGGCGTATAATTCACCCCTCCACTTT. Protein: CASSASAGEWAYNSPLHF.

The rearrangement joins TRBV18 to TRBJ2-1; 13 bases match TRBD2. CDR1 and CDR2 (germline): KGHSH, LQKENI. Unmatched junction bases numbered 8, after V lost 3 bases and J lost 9 bases. The CDR3 consists of 16 residues. DNA for the CDR3: TGTGCCAGCTCACCCCGGACTAGCGGGGGAGGAAGTGAGCAGTTCTTC. Amino acid sequence: CASSPRTSGGGSEQFF.